These 24 T cell receptor beta chains originate from one sample sequenced in a study of cytomegalovirus exposure and HLA in healthy donors. This PCR relied on a set of 60 Vbeta primers and 13 Jbeta primers. Repertoires were generated with immunoSEQ multiplex PCR, while TCRdb's copy carries only in-frame clones and drops some. The record lists more than 60,000 clones, of which the ten most abundant hold 15% to 20%. The sequenced sample consisted of PBMCs. The receptors stem from a boy between 10 and 17 years old in good health and CMV-seronegative.

The rearrangement uses TRBV5-1 and TRBJ2-7; 7 bases align to TRBD2. The CDR3 runs to 15 residues. V shed 4 bases, J shed 2 bases, and the junction held 9 bases outside the gene matches. Germline-derived CDR1 and CDR2 are SGHRS and YFSETQ. The CDR3: CASSLTGGSTYEQYF. The CDR3 DNA sequence: TGCGCCAGCAGCCTGACGGGGGGATCCACCTACGAGCAGTACTTC.

This rearrangement joins TRBV6-1 to TRBJ1-5, with TRBD1 matching 8 bases. The germline gives CDR1 MNHNS, CDR2 SASEGT. The CDR3 consists of 15 residues. Germline trimming cut 6 bases from V and 4 bases from J; bases unmatched to any gene: 8. CDR3 sequence (DNA): TGTGCCAGCAGCGGCTCAGGGACAGGAAATCAGCCCCAGCATTTT. Its protein product is CASSGSGTGNQPQHF.

The chain uses TRBV19 and TRBJ1-2; 11 nucleotides match TRBD1. The CDR3 consists of 15 residues. The trim removed 7 bases at V and 2 bases at J, leaving 6 bases unmatched. Germline-derived CDR1 and CDR2 are LNHDA and SQIVND (reference sequence). CDR3: CASIRTGGQNYGYTF. The CDR3 region has the DNA TGTGCCAGTATTCGGACAGGGGGCCAGAACTATGGCTACACCTTC.

V usage is TRBV6-4 and J usage is TRBJ2-5, with 11 bases aligning to TRBD2. The CDR3 has 15 amino acids. V lost 5 bases and J lost 5; bases outside the gene matches: 7. CDR1 and CDR2 (germline): MRHNA, SNTAGT. CDR3 coding DNA: TGTGCCAGCAGTCCTACTAGCGGGGGATCGGAGACCCAGTACTTC. Translation gives CASSPTSGGSETQYF.

This sequence joins TRBV12-2 and TRBJ2-1; the tabulated D call, TRBD2, remains unverified against the DNA. TRBV12-2 corresponds to a pseudogene. The length of the CDR3 is 18 residues. CDR3 nucleotide sequence: TGTGCAAGTCGCCTCGGGACTAGCGGGGGGAGGTCCTACAATGAGCAGTTCTTC. This translates into CASRLGTSGGRSYNEQFF.

The chain carries TRBV7-9 and TRBJ1-2; 9 nucleotides agree with TRBD1. Trimming cost V 5 bases and J 4 bases; bases outside gene matches: 17. The CDR3 has 18 residues. CDR1 is SEHNR and CDR2 is FQNEAQ in the germline V gene (reference sequence). The CDR3 loop reads CASSPRPGQGRASYGYTF. In DNA form, the CDR3 reads TGTGCCAGCAGCCCCCGCCCTGGACAGGGGAGGGCTTCCTATGGCTACACCTTC.

The chain employs TRBV6-5 and TRBJ1-2, with a weak D call TRBD1 (6 bases). CDR1 and CDR2 (germline): MNHEY, SVGAGI. Trimming removed 7 bases from V and 8 bases from J, with 17 bases in between. This CDR3 contains 13 residues. The CDR3 nucleotides read TGTGCCAGCAACGAGGAGCAGGGGCGAGGCTACACCTTC. It codes for CASNEEQGRGYTF.

The chain has TRBV4-1 and TRBJ2-4; maybe TRBD1 (5 bases). The CDR3 sequence is 14 residues long. Germline CDR1 MGHRA, CDR2 YSYEKL. Trimming cost V 0 bases and J 3 bases, with 6 bases left between them. The CDR3 sequence is CASSQDDSKNIQYF. As DNA, the CDR3 is TGCGCCAGCAGCCAAGACGACAGCAAAAACATTCAGTACTTC.

The chain recombines TRBV5-8 with TRBJ1-1; 9 nucleotides agree with TRBD1. The CDR3 spans 17 residues. Germline V lookup: CDR1 SGHTS, CDR2 YDEGEE. The junction had 9 bases not matched to a gene; V was cut back by 3 bases and J by 0 bases. CDR3 nucleotides: TGTGCCAGCAGCTGGAGGGGACAGGGACCTATGAACACTGAAGCTTTCTTT. Translating gives CASSWRGQGPMNTEAFF.

V is TRBV5-1 and J is TRBJ2-7; 10 bases agree with TRBD2. The germline V gene encodes CDR1 SGHRS and CDR2 YFSETQ. After removal of 6 bases from V and 6 bases from J, the junction contained 9 bases not matched to a gene. This CDR3 has 14 amino acids. CDR3 DNA sequence: TGCGCCAGCACAGGGGCTAGCGGGAGTACCGAGCAGTACTTC. As protein: CASTGASGSTEQYF.

This chain links TRBV5-5 with TRBJ2-7; the D gene is possibly TRBD2 (5 bases). The CDR3 is 14 amino acids. Germline values: CDR1 SGHKS, CDR2 YYEKEE (reference sequence). V was clipped by 1 base and J by 3 bases, with 11 bases between them. CDR3: CASSLPPEGYEQYF. For the CDR3, the DNA is TGTGCCAGCAGCTTGCCCCCCGAGGGCTACGAGCAGTACTTC. Complete variable domain (other parts from reference TRBV5-5 and TRBJ2-7): DAGVTQSPTHLIKTRGQQVTLRCSPISGHKSVSWYQQVLGQGPQFIFQYYEKEERGRGNFPDRFSARQFPNYSSELNVNALLLGDSALYLCASSLPPEGYEQYFGPGTRLTVT.

The chain joins TRBV18 to TRBJ1-5; D is possibly TRBD1 (5 bases). Trimming removed 3 bases from V and 5 bases from J, with 20 bases in between. CDR3 length equals 17 residues. Germline-derived CDR1 and CDR2 are KGHSH and LQKENI. The CDR3 is CASSPLGGGAGYQPQHF. The CDR3 DNA is TGTGCCAGCTCACCCCTTGGGGGGGGAGCGGGGTATCAGCCCCAGCATTTT.

This chain joins TRBV28 and TRBJ2-1; possible D gene TRBD1, 5 bases. This CDR3 is built from 13 residues. V lost 8 bases to trimming and J lost 1 base, with 9 bases between them. Per the germline V gene, CDR1 is MDHEN and CDR2 is SYDVKM. CDR3 nucleotides: TGTGCCAGCTTTCAGGGATCCTACAATGAGCAGTTCTTC. This sequence encodes CASFQGSYNEQFF.

The chain couples TRBV4-3 to TRBJ2-1, with TRBD2 identical over 7 bases. This CDR3 has 14 amino acids. CDR1 and CDR2 from the germline V gene are LGHNA and YSLEER. The trim removed 2 bases at V and 6 bases at J, leaving 4 bases unmatched. In DNA form, the CDR3 reads TGCGCCAGCAGCCAATTTCTAGCGGTCAATGAGCAGTTCTTC. Amino acid sequence: CASSQFLAVNEQFF.

This sequence joins TRBV30 and TRBJ2-5, with D possibly being TRBD2 (6 bases). CDR1 is GTSNPN, CDR2 SVGIG, per germline (reference sequence). V was trimmed by 0 bases and J by 5 bases, leaving 13 bases between them. This CDR3 region has 14 residues. The DNA of the CDR3 is TGTGCCTGGAGTGTGGGGCAGGGAGGCGAGACCCAGTACTTC. Translated, it gives CAWSVGQGGETQYF.

The rearrangement links TRBV5-8 to TRBJ1-2; TRBD1 matches at 8 bases. V trimming: 0 bases; J trimming: 8 bases; junction bases outside the gene matches: 12. CDR3 length: 16 amino acids. Germline V gene lookup returns CDR1 SGHTS and CDR2 YDEGEE. In nucleotides, the CDR3 is TGTGCCAGCAGCTTGGCTCTGACAGGGGTACGTCCGGGCTACACCTTC. Residues: CASSLALTGVRPGYTF. Based on the CDR3 plus reference TRBV5-8 and TRBJ1-2, the full variable domain is EAGVTQSPTHLIKTRGQQATLRCSPISGHTSVYWYQQALGLGLQFLLWYDEGEERNRGNFPPRFSGRQFPNYSSELNVNALELEDSALYLCASSLALTGVRPGYTFGSGTRLTVV.

J is TRBJ2-1 and V is TRBV30; TRBD2 is a possible D gene (6 bases). Between the trimmed V and J ends, which lost 0 bases and 12 bases, there was a span of 18 bases. The CDR3 length is 14 residues. Germline assignment: CDR1 GTSNPN and CDR2 SVGIG (reference sequence). This CDR3 reads CAWSVLSTAEGQFF. CDR3 DNA sequence: TGTGCCTGGAGTGTACTATCGACAGCGGAGGGGCAGTTCTTC.

The chain has TRBV27 and TRBJ2-3; the match to TRBD2 covers 12 bases. Germline values: CDR1 MNHEY, CDR2 SMNVEV (reference sequence). The CDR3 is 17 amino acids. Trimming at V came to 2 bases and at J to 6 bases, leaving 9 bases not matched to a gene. The CDR3 DNA is TGTGCCAGCAGTTTACGAGCTCTAGCGGGGGGGCCGGATACGCAGTATTTT. Protein: CASSLRALAGGPDTQYF.

The DNA for the CDR3 is TGTGCCAGCAGCCAGATCCCCGAGGGGAACACTGAAGCTTTCTTT. It is translated as CASSQIPEGNTEAFF. The chain joins TRBV4-2 to TRBJ1-1; D unresolved. The CDR3 runs 15 residues. Trimming pared 3 bases from V and 1 base from J, leaving 12 bases between. Germline V gene data show CDR1 as LGHNA and CDR2 as YNFKEQ.

J is TRBJ2-5 and V is TRBV5-4, with D possibly being TRBD2 (6 bases). Germline loops: CDR1 SGHNT, CDR2 YYREEE (reference sequence). Deletions cut 4 bases from V and 3 bases from J, with 13 bases between. The CDR3 contains 14 residues. The CDR3: CASSRGGAEETQYF. The CDR3 DNA reads as TGTGCCAGCAGCCGGGGCGGGGCTGAAGAGACCCAGTACTTC.

The chain joins TRBV19 to TRBJ1-5, with D possibly being TRBD1 (5 bases). From germline, CDR1 is LNHDA and CDR2 SQIVND (reference sequence). The CDR3 consists of 14 residues. Trimming took off 7 bases at V and 3 bases at J, with 13 bases between the two ends. CDR3 region: CASTGDAVNQPQHF. CDR3 nucleotides: TGTGCCAGTACGGGGGATGCAGTCAATCAGCCCCAGCATTTT. Full variable domain (remainder filled in from reference TRBV19 and TRBJ1-5): DGGITQSPKYLFRKEGQNVTLSCEQNLNHDAMYWYRQDPGQGLRLIYYSQIVNDFQKGDIAEGYSVSREKKESFPLTVTSAQKNPTAFYLCASTGDAVNQPQHFGDGTRLSIL.

This chain joins TRBV7-3 and TRBJ2-3; 12 bases align to TRBD2. The CDR3 length is 15 residues. The V gene end was trimmed by 6 bases and the J gene end by 7 bases; junction bases not matched to a gene: 8. From germline, CDR1 is SGHTA and CDR2 FQGTGA. CDR3 sequence: CASSSTSGRRNTQYF. The CDR3 nucleotides are TGTGCCAGCAGTTCGACTAGCGGGAGAAGAAATACGCAGTATTTT.

The J gene is TRBJ2-7, the V gene TRBV27, with D perhaps matching TRBD1 (6 bases). V lost 3 bases, J lost 3 bases, and 12 bases lay in between. The CDR3 covers 14 residues. Germline CDR1 MNHEY, CDR2 SMNVEV (reference sequence). CDR3 sequence (DNA): TGTGCCAGCAGTTTCACCGGACAGTACTACGAGCAGTACTTC. Translating gives CASSFTGQYYEQYF.

With regard to this clone: Other DNA sequences of this sample code for an identical CDR3. The V and J genes are TRBV7-2 and TRBJ2-7; 8 bases are a match to TRBD2. Germline trimming cut 3 bases from V and 0 bases from J; bases unmatched to any gene: 4. Per germline, CDR1 SGHTA and CDR2 FQGNSA. The CDR3 runs to 15 residues. Written as DNA, the CDR3 is TGTGCCAGCAGCTTCTCCGGGACTAGCTCCTACGAGCAGTACTTC. This sequence encodes CASSFSGTSSYEQYF.